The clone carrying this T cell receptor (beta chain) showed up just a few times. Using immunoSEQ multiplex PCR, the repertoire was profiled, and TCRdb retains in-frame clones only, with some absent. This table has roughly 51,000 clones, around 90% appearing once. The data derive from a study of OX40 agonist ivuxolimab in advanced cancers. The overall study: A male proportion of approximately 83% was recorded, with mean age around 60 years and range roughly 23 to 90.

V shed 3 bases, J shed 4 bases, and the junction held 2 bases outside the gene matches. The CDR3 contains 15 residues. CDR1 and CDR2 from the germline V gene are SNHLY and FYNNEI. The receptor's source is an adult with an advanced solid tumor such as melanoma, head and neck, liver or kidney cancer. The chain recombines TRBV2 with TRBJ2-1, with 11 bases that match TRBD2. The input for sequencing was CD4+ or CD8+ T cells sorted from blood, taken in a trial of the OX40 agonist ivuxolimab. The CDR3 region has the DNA TGTGCCAGCAGTGACCTAGCGGGAGGTTACAATGAGCAGTTCTTC. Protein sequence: CASSDLAGGYNEQFF.